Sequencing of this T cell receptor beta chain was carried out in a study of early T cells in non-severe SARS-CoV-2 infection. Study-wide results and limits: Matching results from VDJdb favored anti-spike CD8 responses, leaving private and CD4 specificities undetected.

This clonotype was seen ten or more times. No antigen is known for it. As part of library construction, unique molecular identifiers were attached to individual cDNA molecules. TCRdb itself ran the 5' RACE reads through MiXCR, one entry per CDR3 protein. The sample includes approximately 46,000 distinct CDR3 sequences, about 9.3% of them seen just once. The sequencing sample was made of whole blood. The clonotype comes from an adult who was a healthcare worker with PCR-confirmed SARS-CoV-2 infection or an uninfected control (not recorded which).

The CDR3 nucleotides are TGTGCCAGCGCGACTCAAACAGGACGCCGCACAGATACGCAGTATTTT. Protein sequence: CASATQTGRRTDTQYF. The chain joins TRBV7-2 to TRBJ2-3; D is perhaps TRBD1 (5 bases). In germline, CDR1 is SGHTA, CDR2 FQGNSA. This CDR3 has 16 residues. Between the trimmed V and J ends, which lost 8 bases and 1 base, there was a span of 19 bases.